The entry below gives a single T cell receptor (beta chain) sequence along with its context. Only in-frame clones appear in the TCRdb table, and some are missing; sequencing was by immunoSEQ multiplex PCR. The table has approximately 210,000 clones, about 90% seen once. This entry belongs to a study of blood T cell repertoires in COVID-19. Turning to the study itself: Acute and convalescent COVID-19 samples came from the United States, Italy and Spain. In each case, the material was cDNA or gDNA derived from T cells, B-cell-depleted T cells, or PBMCs.

Trimming at V came to 6 bases and at J to 3 bases, leaving 4 bases not matched to a gene. Germline V gene sequence: CDR1 MDHEN, CDR2 SYDVKM. The CDR3 spans 13 residues. The clonotype was recovered from a man aged 40-55 years with active or convalescent COVID-19. The sample consisted of peripheral blood. The V and J genes are TRBV28 and TRBJ1-1; TRBD1 aligns across 7 bases. DNA of the CDR3: TGTGCCAGCAGCACGACAGGGCACACTGAAGCTTTCTTT. Its translation is CASSTTGHTEAFF.